This T cell receptor (beta chain) comes out of a study of blood T cell repertoires in COVID-19. Background on the study: Acute and convalescent COVID-19 samples came from the United States, Italy and Spain. PBMCs, B-cell-depleted T cells, or T cells were the source of the cDNA or gDNA that made up the material.

Authors' analysis steps: Estimated nucleated cell counts came from reference gene primer amplification. The data were produced by immunoSEQ multiplex PCR, yet TCRdb's version contains in-frame clones alone and is incomplete. The V and J calls and clone size are taken from that table; D and trimming were inferred from the DNA. The table has about 78,000 clones, about 89% seen once. The CDR3 totals 16 residues. Looked up from germline, CDR1 is SGHAT and CDR2 is FQNNGV. V was pared by 4 bases and J by 0 bases, with 7 bases of the junction left unmatched. The sample consisted of peripheral blood. The sequence derives from a woman between 55 and 75 years old with acute or convalescent COVID-19. The chain joins TRBV11-2 to TRBJ2-7, with TRBD1 matching over 9 bases. CDR3 amino acids: CASSSRPTGGSYEQYF. The CDR3 DNA is TGTGCCAGCAGCTCCCGCCCGACAGGGGGCTCCTACGAGCAGTACTTC.